Reported below is one T cell receptor (beta chain). The antigen remains unidentified. The read halts 3 residues ahead of the CDR3 end, with the missing end drawn from the germline J gene. The CDR3 contains 15 residues. CDR1 and CDR2 from the germline V gene are KGHSH and LQKENI. This sample was taken from a study of T cells in women clearing cervical HPV infection. Study at large: Blood came at first lesion visit for cases, post-clearance for controls. Study findings and constraints: Unknown T-cell numbers per sample may underlie the richness differences. Effector/memory and HPV-specific T cells were not isolated, and association timing is unknown.

Average input was roughly 1,200 ng genomic DNA for immunoSEQ TCR beta CDR3 amplification. The assay was immunoSEQ multiplex PCR, and TCRdb's table has in-frame clones only and misses some. The sample has some 25,000 clones. This chain connects TRBV18 to TRBJ2-2, with TRBD2 as a possible D gene (7 bases). This clonotype was sampled from a woman aged 18-70 years with a cervical HPV16 infection that either progressed to CIN3+ or cleared (not recorded which). Sequenced: blood buffy coat. The CDR3 bases that were read are TGTGCCAGCTCACCAAGGGGGGGAGGGGTTGAAAAG. This translates into CASSPRGGGVEK. The full CDR3 is CASSPRGGGVEKLFF.